What follows are 32 T cell receptor beta chains derived from one specimen sequenced in a study of molecular identifiers for immune sequencing clone quantification. Via MiXCR, TCRdb re-called the PCR reads, giving one row per CDR3 protein. The sample has about 510,000 distinct CDR3 sequences, about 20% seen once. The sequenced material came from naive CD8+ T cells from blood, with Jurkat cell RNA spiked in. Subset noted: FACS-sorted CD8+CD4-CCR7+CD45RA+ naive T cells. The receptors were gathered from a human donor in good health. Some libraries in this study had Jurkat cell RNA spiked in.

This clonotype was observed a few times. The chain employs TRBV6-2 or TRBV6-3 and TRBJ1-3, with 7 bases identical to TRBD1. This CDR3 comprises 14 residues. Germline values: CDR1 MNHEY, CDR2 SVGEGT. The V and J ends lost 4 bases and 4 bases, in that order; junction bases with no gene match: 4. CDR3 nucleotides: TGTGCCAGCAGTTTCGGACAGGCCGGAAACACCATATATTTT. Protein product: CASSFGQAGNTIYF.

This clonotype appeared once. A read error is possible here, since a much larger clone lies one base away. The rearrangement links TRBV7-9 to TRBJ1-6; 7 bases line up with TRBD1. This CDR3 has 14 residues. Germline loops: CDR1 SEHNR, CDR2 FQNEAQ (reference sequence). With V trimmed by 7 bases and J by 11 bases, 11 bases remained unmatched. CDR3 bases: TGTGCCAGCACCCGGGACAGTGGCAATCCACCCCTCCACTTT. Amino acids: CASTRDSGNPPLHF.

The chain has TRBV10-2 and TRBJ1-2, with 10 bases lining up with TRBD1. The CDR3 has 15 residues. V shed 8 bases, J shed 6 bases, and the junction held 12 bases outside the gene matches. CDR1 is WSHSY and CDR2 is SAAADI in the germline V gene. CDR3 nucleotides: TGCGCCAGCGGGGAGGTCGGGGACAGGGGAAATGGCTACACCTTC. It encodes CASGEVGDRGNGYTF.

About this clonotype: This may stem from a read error, because a much larger clone lies one nucleotide away. This chain joins TRBV28 and TRBJ1-2; D uncertain. CDR1 is MDHEN and CDR2 is SYDVKM in the germline V gene. The CDR3 contains 11 residues. In nucleotides, the CDR3 is TGTGCCAGCAGTTACGGCTATGGCTACGCCTTC. This encodes CASSYGYGYAF.

This clonotype was found many times. The chain employs TRBV7-9 and TRBJ2-1; no clear D. Trimming pared 1 base from V and 3 bases from J, leaving 4 bases between. CDR1 SEHNR and CDR2 FQNEAQ come from the germline V gene (reference sequence). The CDR3 loop spans 13 amino acids. Written as DNA, the CDR3 is TGTGCCAGCAGCTTAGTGCTCTACAATGAGCAGTTCTTC. Protein sequence: CASSLVLYNEQFF.

This clonotype was observed a handful of times. The chain has TRBV19 and TRBJ2-3; TRBD2 agrees at 10 bases. Germline V gene data show CDR1 as LNHDA and CDR2 as SQIVND (reference sequence). This CDR3 spans 17 amino acids. Trimming cost V 11 bases and J 9 bases; bases outside gene matches: 23. CDR3 sequence reads: CAASSIGVGLAGVTQYF. CDR3 DNA sequence: TGTGCCGCCAGTAGTATTGGGGTTGGGCTAGCGGGAGTAACGCAGTATTTT.

This chain links TRBV7-9 with TRBJ1-4, with D possibly being TRBD1 (5 bases). Trimming removed 4 bases at V and 5 bases at J, with 17 bases between. CDR3 length: 16 residues. Germline V gene sequence: CDR1 SEHNR, CDR2 FQNEAQ (reference sequence). CDR3 sequence reads: CASSSKGALGNEKLFF. CDR3 coding DNA: TGTGCCAGCAGCTCCAAAGGGGCACTAGGAAATGAAAAACTGTTTTTT.

This clonotype occurred many times. The chain is built from TRBV30 and TRBJ1-1; no definite D call. V lost 0 bases to trimming and J lost 5 bases, with 10 bases between them. This CDR3 region has 13 residues. The germline V gene has CDR1 GTSNPN and CDR2 SVGIG (reference sequence). CDR3 in amino acids: CAWSVHEGTEAFF. In DNA, the CDR3 is TGTGCCTGGAGTGTGCACGAAGGTACTGAAGCTTTCTTT.

In regard to this clonotype: This may be a read error: a much more frequent sequence differs by one nucleotide. The chain joins TRBV27 to TRBJ2-3; unclear D gene. The CDR3 is made up of 11 amino acids. V lost 5 bases and J lost 7, with 7 bases in between. CDR1 MNHEY and CDR2 SMNVEV come from the germline V gene (reference sequence). The CDR3, as DNA: TGTGCCAGCAGTAATTCACATACGCAGTATTTT. Translation: CASSNSHTQYF.

Worth noting for this clonotype: The junction departs from germline at one end; a sequencing error may be responsible. J is TRBJ2-1 and V is TRBV20-1, with TRBD1 identical over 9 bases. Germline V gene sequence: CDR1 DFQATT, CDR2 SNEGSKA (reference sequence). CDR3 length: 15 residues. CDR3 DNA sequence: TGCAGTGCTAGAGATGGGGACAGGGTAGGCAATGAGCAGCTCTTC. Translated: CSARDGDRVGNEQLF.

This clonotype was observed a few times. DNA for the CDR3: TGTGCCAGCAGTTTAGGGGGGCGACGCGGCTACACCTTC. Protein product: CASSLGGRRGYTF. This sequence joins TRBV27 and TRBJ1-2, with D tentatively TRBD1 (6 bases). The CDR3 runs 13 residues. In germline, CDR1 is MNHEY, CDR2 SMNVEV (reference sequence). Trimming removed 2 bases at V and 8 bases at J, with 12 bases between.

This clonotype was recorded at least ten times. The chain's CDR3 is CASGNLPGGGNEQFF. CDR3 nucleotide sequence: TGTGCCAGCGGGAACCTCCCGGGAGGGGGCAATGAGCAGTTCTTC. The J gene is TRBJ2-1, the V gene TRBV6-5; 8 nucleotides match TRBD2. The V and J ends lost 8 bases and 6 bases, in that order; junction bases with no gene match: 12. CDR3 length: 15 residues. In germline, CDR1 is MNHEY, CDR2 SVGAGI.

This clonotype was recorded at least ten times. The chain employs TRBV7-9 and TRBJ2-1; no firm D call. Trimming stripped 1 base from V and 7 bases from J, with 5 bases between. This CDR3 is built from 12 residues. Germline-derived CDR1 and CDR2 are SEHNR and FQNEAQ (reference sequence). CDR3 in amino acids: CASSLGMNEQFF. The CDR3 DNA sequence: TGTGCCAGCAGCTTAGGTATGAATGAGCAGTTCTTC.

Remarks on this clonotype: A much larger clone sits a single nucleotide away, making a read error possible. The chain has TRBV6-5 and TRBJ2-7, with D possibly matching TRBD1 (5 bases). CDR3 length equals 12 residues. CDR1 is MNHEY and CDR2 is SVGAGI in the germline V gene. The CDR3: CASGYQGSEQYF. The CDR3, as DNA: TGTGCCAGCGGTTACCAGGGTAGCGAGCAGTACTTC.

This clonotype appeared many times. The CDR3 sequence: CASSKDHSGANVLTF. In nucleotides, the CDR3 is TGTGCCAGCAGCAAAGACCATTCTGGGGCCAACGTCCTGACTTTC. The J gene is TRBJ2-6, the V gene TRBV21-1. TRBV21-1 is a recognized pseudogene. CDR3 length: 15 residues.

This clonotype was observed at least ten times. The chain combines TRBV29-1 with TRBJ2-7, with D perhaps TRBD2 (6 bases). V lost 6 bases and J lost 4, with 13 bases in between. This CDR3 has 12 residues. Germline CDR1 is SQVTM and CDR2 is ANQGSEA. The CDR3 here is CSVRGGIYEQYF. The CDR3 coding sequence is TGCAGCGTCCGTGGAGGGATTTACGAGCAGTACTTC.

This clonotype came up once. The chain recombines TRBV3-1 with TRBJ2-2; 12 bases match TRBD2. V lost 6 bases to trimming and J lost 5 bases; unmatched junction nucleotides: 13. Germline-derived CDR1 and CDR2 are LGHDT and YNNKEL (reference sequence). The length of the CDR3 is 18 residues. The CDR3 sequence is CASRMTRTSGIGTGELFF. The CDR3 region has the DNA TGTGCCAGCAGAATGACTAGGACTAGCGGGATCGGGACCGGGGAGCTGTTTTTT. Filled out from reference TRBV3-1 and TRBJ2-2, the complete variable domain reads DTAVSQTPKYLVTQMGNDKSIKCEQNLGHDTMYWYKQDSKKFLKIMFSYNNKELIINETVPNRFSPKSPDKAHLNLHINSLELGDSAVYFCASRMTRTSGIGTGELFFGEGSRLTVL.

CDR3 DNA sequence: TGTGCCAGTAGTATCTCCCAGGGGCTCACTGAAGCTTTCTTT. Residues: CASSISQGLTEAFF. The V gene is TRBV19, the J gene TRBJ1-1, with D possibly TRBD1 on 6 matching bases. V lost 3 bases and J 4 bases, leaving 12 bases between the germline ends. There are 14 residues in the CDR3. Germline V gene lookup returns CDR1 LNHDA and CDR2 SQIVND (reference sequence).

The table lists this clonotype with a few counts. The chain combines TRBV7-6 with TRBJ2-7; TRBD1 or TRBD2 may be the D gene (6 bases each). V was clipped by 5 bases and J by 4 bases, with 21 bases between them. The CDR3 spans 16 residues. Looked up from germline, CDR1 is SGHVS and CDR2 is FNYEAQ. The CDR3 bases are TGTGCCAGCAGCCAGTCCGCAGGGGCGGGGCAATACGAGCAGTACTTC. Protein sequence: CASSQSAGAGQYEQYF.

This clonotype was recorded many times. The chain has TRBV6-5 and TRBJ2-3; 7 bases fit TRBD2. Germline assignment: CDR1 MNHEY and CDR2 SVGAGI. CDR3 length: 15 residues. V trimming: 5 bases; J trimming: 0 bases; junction bases outside the gene matches: 5. The CDR3 protein is CASSSIAGSTDTQYF. The CDR3 DNA reads as TGTGCCAGCAGTAGTATAGCGGGTAGCACAGATACGCAGTATTTT.

The table lists this clonotype with a few counts. The rearrangement joins TRBV6-2 or TRBV6-3 to TRBJ2-5; the D gene is possibly TRBD2 (5 bases). CDR1 is MNHEY, CDR2 SVGEGT, per germline. V dropped 6 bases and J dropped 0 bases, with 29 bases sitting between them. The CDR3 consists of 20 residues. The CDR3 DNA is TGTGCCAGCAGCTGTAGCACGGAAGAATGCGGACTGACGTACCAAGAGACCCAGTACTTC. This translates into CASSCSTEECGLTYQETQYF.

Ten or more counts support this clonotype. CDR3 DNA: TGTGCCAGCAGCTCCCGGACAGGAATGAACACTGAAGCTTTCTTT. It is translated as CASSSRTGMNTEAFF. The rearrangement joins TRBV7-9 to TRBJ1-1, with 7 positions matching TRBD1. CDR1 SEHNR and CDR2 FQNEAQ come from the germline V gene (reference sequence). The ends lost 4 bases at V and 0 bases at J; junction bases unmatched: 5. This CDR3 contains 15 residues.

This chain uses TRBV30 with TRBJ2-7; D may be TRBD2 (6 bases). Trimming shortened V by 3 bases and J by 3 bases, and 18 bases separated the two germline ends. The CDR3 consists of 15 residues. Germline CDR1 is GTSNPN and CDR2 is SVGIG (reference sequence). The CDR3 region has the DNA TGTGCCTGGAGGCCCCCCGGGGGTTATGTCTACGAGCAGTACTTC. This gives the protein CAWRPPGGYVYEQYF.

This clonotype has more than one count but fewer than ten. The chain has TRBV4-2 and TRBJ2-1, with unresolved D. V was clipped by 0 bases and J by 12 bases, with 12 bases between them. This CDR3 is 13 amino acids long. Germline CDR1 and CDR2: LGHNA and YNFKEQ. The CDR3: CASSQDGSARQFF. The DNA for the CDR3 is TGTGCCAGCAGCCAAGACGGGTCCGCCCGGCAGTTCTTC.

This clonotype was seen at least ten times. CDR3 DNA sequence: TGTGCCAGCAGCTTCGGGACAGGGGGGCGCACAGATACGCAGTATTTT. Translating gives CASSFGTGGRTDTQYF. V usage is TRBV7-2 and J usage is TRBJ2-3, with 11 bases identical to TRBD1. Germline CDR1 is SGHTA and CDR2 is FQGNSA. V was clipped by 3 bases and J by 1 base; unmatched bases: 3. The CDR3 is 16 residues long.

The CDR3 region is CASSRATDHNEQFF. As DNA, the CDR3 is TGTGCCAGCAGCCGGGCAACGGATCACAATGAGCAGTTCTTC. V usage is TRBV7-9 and J usage is TRBJ2-1; D is uncertain. The CDR3 covers 14 residues. V lost 5 bases, J lost 5 bases, and 13 bases lay in between. Germline values: CDR1 SEHNR, CDR2 FQNEAQ (reference sequence). The entire variable domain, with the rest obtained from reference TRBV7-9 and TRBJ2-1, is as follows: DTGVSQNPRHKITKRGQNVTFRCDPISEHNRLYWYRQTLGQGPEFLTYFQNEAQLEKSRLLSDRFSAERPKGSFSTLEIQRTEQGDSAMYLCASSRATDHNEQFFGPGTRLTVL.

This clonotype has a handful of counts. The chain links TRBV4-3 to TRBJ2-1; possibly TRBD1 for D (6 bases). CDR1 is LGHNA and CDR2 is YSLEER in the germline V gene. The CDR3 totals 17 residues. V dropped 0 bases and J dropped 8 bases, with 20 bases sitting between them. The CDR3 DNA reads as TGCGCCAGCAGCCAAGACCCCTCCGGGACACCAAGGGATGAGCAGTTCTTC. As protein: CASSQDPSGTPRDEQFF.

J is TRBJ2-2 and V is TRBV6-5, with 10 positions matching TRBD2. The CDR3 runs 21 residues. CDR1 MNHEY and CDR2 SVGAGI come from the germline V gene. Unmatched junction bases numbered 16, after V lost 0 bases and J lost 3 bases. Here the CDR3 reads CASSYSRDLQAGGPDTGELFF. The CDR3 DNA reads as TGTGCCAGCAGTTACTCAAGGGATCTTCAAGCGGGGGGGCCCGACACCGGGGAGCTGTTTTTT.

The V gene is TRBV4-1, the J gene TRBJ1-5; D remains ambiguous. Trimming pared 1 base from V and 7 bases from J, leaving 17 bases between. Germline CDR1 and CDR2: MGHRA and YSYEKL. The CDR3 extends over 16 amino acids. The CDR3 sequence is CASSQGVRAPEQPQHF. CDR3 DNA: TGCGCCAGCAGCCAAGGGGTAAGGGCCCCGGAGCAGCCCCAGCATTTT.

This clonotype was picked up many times. J is TRBJ2-3 and V is TRBV7-9, with a tentative D call TRBD1 (5 bases). The V and J ends lost 5 bases and 0 bases respectively, with 21 bases between them. This CDR3 spans 18 amino acids. Germline lookup yields CDR1 SEHNR and CDR2 FQNEAQ (reference sequence). The chain's CDR3 is CASSPDSRLLPSTDTQYF. CDR3 nucleotides: TGTGCCAGCAGCCCCGACAGTAGGTTGCTACCTAGCACAGATACGCAGTATTTT.

This clonotype was seen more than once but under ten times. The V gene is TRBV7-2, the J gene TRBJ2-7, with a tentative D call TRBD2 (6 bases). Germline-derived CDR1 and CDR2 are SGHTA and FQGNSA. This CDR3 is built from 15 residues. Deletions cut 5 bases from V and 1 base from J, with 15 bases between. The CDR3 region is CASSETVGGSYEQYF. CDR3 nucleotide sequence: TGTGCCAGCAGCGAAACTGTGGGAGGATCCTACGAGCAGTACTTC. Full variable domain (remainder filled in from reference TRBV7-2 and TRBJ2-7): GAGVSQSPSNKVTEKGKDVELRCDPISGHTALYWYRQSLGQGLEFLIYFQGNSAPDKSGLPSDRFSAERTGGSVSTLTIQRTQQEDSAVYLCASSETVGGSYEQYFGPGTRLTVT.

This clonotype was seen many times. This rearrangement joins TRBV11-2 to TRBJ2-1, with D perhaps assigned TRBD1 or TRBD2 (6 bases each). Deletions cut 1 base from V and 8 bases from J, with 12 bases between. Germline loops: CDR1 SGHAT, CDR2 FQNNGV. The CDR3 consists of 14 residues. CDR3 DNA sequence: TGTGCCAGCAGCTTAGTCCTGGGGGGCGATGAGCAGTTCTTC. Protein product: CASSLVLGGDEQFF.